A single sample is the source of the 16 T cell receptor delta chains below, sequenced in a study of γδ T cells in repeated Plasmodium falciparum infection. Bulk repertoires came from Vgamma9/Vdelta2+ or Vdelta2-negative gammadelta T cells flow-sorted from PBMC. TCRdb ran CATT on the multiplex PCR reads. In the table there are roughly 93,000 delta-chain clones, more than 0.85% of which are singletons. Sequencing was performed on gamma-delta T cells from blood. The source of these receptors is a pool of human donors (malaria-infected and uninfected, not separated).

This clone was observed at least ten times. A far larger clone is one base from this, pointing to a likely read error. The same CDR3 can be traced to other DNA sequences in this sample. This sequence joins TRDV1 and TRDJ1, with 13 bases aligning to TRDD3. The germline gives CDR1 TSWWSYY, CDR2 QGS. The length of the CDR3 is 25 residues. The CDR3 sequence is CALGELPFTRTGGYARRLYTDKLIF. CDR3 nucleotides: TGTGCTCTCGGGGAATTACCTTTCACAAGGACTGGGGGATACGCGCGCCGACTGTACACCGATAAACTCATCTTT.

Details on this clone: It is likely a read error: a sequence one base away is far more abundant. This specimen includes other DNA sequences encoding the same CDR3. The chain has TRDV1 and TRDJ1; 7 bases line up with TRDD3. Trimming removed 4 bases from V and 2 bases from J; junction bases left unmatched: 19. The CDR3 contains 19 residues. Germline lookup yields CDR1 TSWWSYY and CDR2 QGS. CDR3 loop: CALGASSNQGGIRTDKLIF. DNA for the CDR3: TGTGCTCTTGGGGCCAGCTCCAACCAGGGGGGGATCCGTACCGATAAACTCATCTTT.

The table lists this clone with a few counts. This sequence is one base from a far larger clone and is likely a read error. Other DNA sequences in this specimen translate into the identical CDR3. This rearrangement joins TRDV1 to TRDJ1; 11 nucleotides agree with TRDD3. Trimming removed 1 base from V and 0 bases from J; junction bases left unmatched: 19. Germline CDR1 reads TSWWSYY; CDR2 reads QGS. The CDR3 spans 22 residues. The CDR3: CALGEPSYGLLGDICYTDKLIF. CDR3 bases: TGTGCTCTTGGGGAACCTTCTTACGGTCTACTGGGGGATATTTGCTACACCGATAAACTCATCTTT.

This clone is medium-sized. Other nucleotide sequences from this sample produce the same CDR3. The J gene is TRDJ1, the V gene TRDV1; no definite D call. The CDR3 length is 13 residues. Trimming removed 0 bases from V and 8 bases from J, with 10 bases in between. Germline CDR1 and CDR2: TSWWSYY and QGS. CDR3 amino acids: CALGELLSQKLIF. Here the CDR3 DNA reads TGTGCTCTTGGGGAACTCTTGTCTCAAAAACTCATCTTT.

This clone was seen many times. This chain connects TRDV1 to TRDJ1, with 7 bases matching TRDD3. This CDR3 is 20 amino acids long. Germline CDR1 and CDR2: TSWWSYY and QGS. Losses at the gene ends were 4 bases for V and 0 bases for J; bases not matched to a gene: 20. This CDR3 reads CALGGPSPELGEEYTDKLIF. CDR3 nucleotides: TGTGCTCTTGGGGGGCCTTCTCCTGAGTTGGGGGAGGAATACACCGATAAACTCATCTTT.

A word on this clone: The protein that TCRdb holds for this DNA derives from a much larger clone and differs from the translated DNA at residue 5, which likely indicates a read error; the protein shown here is translated from the DNA. The V gene is TRDV1, the J gene TRDJ1, with 8 nucleotides matching TRDD2. Here the J gene came from matching the DNA to germline, since TCRdb omits it. Germline V lookup: CDR1 TSWWSYY, CDR2 QGS. This CDR3 is 19 amino acids long. The V and J ends lost 4 bases and 0 bases, in that order; junction bases with no gene match: 16. This chain's CDR3 is CALGVDFLLRLTNTDKLIF. In nucleotides, the CDR3 is TGTGCTCTTGGGGTAGACTTCCTACTCCGACTTACTAACACCGATAAACTCATCTTT.

Comments on this clone: A far larger clone is one base from this, pointing to a likely read error. This sample includes further DNA sequences coding for the same CDR3. V usage is TRDV1 and J usage is TRDJ1, with D maybe TRDD2 (6 bases). This CDR3 is 16 amino acids long. The germline CDR1 and CDR2 sequences are TSWWSYY and QGS. This chain's CDR3 is CALGAPPSPGPDKLIF. In nucleotides, the CDR3 is TGTGCTCTTGGGGCCCCCCCTTCCCCCGGGCCCGACAAACTCATCTTT.

About this clone itself: The protein TCRdb lists belongs to a much larger clone and differs from this DNA's translation at residue 10, which points to a read error; the protein shown is made from the DNA. This chain uses TRDV1 with TRDJ1; 11 bases map to TRDD3. Assignment of the J gene here rests on matching the DNA to germline, because TCRdb gives none. CDR1 and CDR2 (germline): TSWWSYY, QGS. After removal of 2 bases from V and 0 bases from J, the junction contained 20 bases not matched to a gene. The length of the CDR3 is 22 residues. DNA for the CDR3: TGTGCTCTTGGGGAAGCCCCCCCTCCTCATGGGGGATACGCCTCGTACACCGATAAACTCATCTTT. Translation gives CALGEAPPPHGGYASYTDKLIF.

On this clone: For this DNA, TCRdb reports the protein of a much larger clone, which diverges at residue 5, most likely from a read error; the protein presented here is translated directly from the DNA. The gene calls are TRDV1 and TRDJ1, with a tentative D call TRDD3 (6 bases). In the absence of a J gene in TCRdb, the DNA was matched to germline to assign it here. V was clipped by 4 bases and J by 0 bases, with 39 bases between them. The V gene's germline CDR1 is TSWWSYY and CDR2 QGS. The CDR3 totals 24 residues. The CDR3 reads CALGGRSHVRGGLGQFPYTDKLIF. CDR3 sequence (DNA): TGTGCTCTTGGGGGACGCTCCCACGTCAGGGGTGGGCTGGGGCAATTTCCCTACACCGATAAACTCATCTTT.

This clone has a count of ten or more. TCRdb's listed protein matches a much larger clone and diverges from this DNA's translation at residue 6, likely through a read error; the protein shown comes from the DNA. For the CDR3, the DNA is TGTGCTCTTGGGATACCCTTCTTCCTGGGGGATACGGTGGGGCTTGATAAACTCATCTTT. Its protein is CALGIPFFLGDTVGLDKLIF. The chain is built from TRDV1 and TRDJ1; TRDD3 aligns across 12 bases. CDR3 length: 20 amino acids. V shed 5 bases, J shed 5 bases, and the junction held 21 bases outside the gene matches. Germline CDR1 and CDR2: TSWWSYY and QGS.

This clone was seen ten or more times. The chain carries TRDV2 and TRDJ3, with D perhaps matching TRDD3 (5 bases). The V end was cut by 3 bases, the J end by 2 bases, with 22 bases between. This CDR3 has 20 residues. Germline CDR1 is GEAIGNYY and CDR2 is EKD. The DNA for the CDR3 is TGTGCCTGTGACTCCGCGGGGGCCCCCGCAATCACCTGGGACACCCGACAGATGTTTTTC. This translates into CACDSAGAPAITWDTRQMFF.

This clone was observed a handful of times. TCRdb's entry gives the protein of a much larger clone, which mismatches this DNA's translation at residue 12, likely from a read error; the protein reported here is translated from the DNA. This chain joins TRDV1 and TRDJ1; no firm D call. V lost 2 bases and J lost 0, with 19 bases in between. The CDR3 is made up of 18 amino acids. CDR1 and CDR2 from the germline V gene are TSWWSYY and QGS. The CDR3 is CALGEVYPRESHTDKLIF. In nucleotides, the CDR3 is TGTGCTCTTGGGGAAGTGTACCCGCGGGAATCGCACACCGATAAACTCATCTTT.

Turning to this clone: The amino acid sequence in TCRdb belongs to a much larger clone and departs from this DNA's translation at residue 6, likely a sequencing read error; the sequence shown is translated from the DNA. This rearrangement joins TRDV1 to TRDJ1; D is perhaps TRDD3 (5 bases). No J segment appears in TCRdb, so it was assigned here by matching the sequence to germline. Germline V gene sequence: CDR1 TSWWSYY, CDR2 QGS. The CDR3 runs to 19 residues. V lost 1 base and J lost 1, with 22 bases in between. CDR3 nucleotides: TGTGCTCTTGGGGAACCCTCATCTTTCATCTGGGTTAGCACCGATAAACTCATCTTT. Amino acid sequence: CALGEPSSFIWVSTDKLIF.

With regard to this clone: The translation of this DNA and the TCRdb protein of a much larger clone differ at residue 9, probably owing to a read error; the protein shown here is translated from the DNA. The chain couples TRDV2 to TRDJ1, with 7 nucleotides matching TRDD3. TCRdb offers no J gene call, so here the DNA was matched to germline to obtain one. CDR3 length equals 20 residues. Germline V gene lookup returns CDR1 GEAIGNYY and CDR2 EKD. Trimming took 0 bases from V and 0 from J; bases not matched to a gene: 18. The CDR3 loop reads CACDTNFPVDTTPYTDKLIF. For the CDR3, the DNA is TGTGCCTGTGACACCAATTTTCCGGTGGATACGACTCCGTACACCGATAAACTCATCTTT.

By share of the sample, this clone is medium-sized (0.01 to 0.1%). The sample carries other DNA sequences with the same CDR3. This sequence joins TRDV1 and TRDJ1; 8 nucleotides align to TRDD3. Germline lookup yields CDR1 TSWWSYY and CDR2 QGS. V lost 2 bases and J lost 0; bases outside the gene matches: 29. CDR3 size: 24 residues. CDR3 in amino acids: CALGEKSPRPPPSHGDTHTDKLIF. In DNA, the CDR3 is TGTGCTCTTGGGGAAAAGAGTCCCCGCCCTCCTCCGTCGCATGGGGATACCCACACCGATAAACTCATCTTT.

Comment on this clone: The protein held in TCRdb is that of a much larger clone and does not match this DNA's translation at residue 11, likely because of a read error; the protein shown is translated from the DNA. The chain is built from TRDV2 and TRDJ1, with TRDD3 matching over 8 bases. In germline, CDR1 is GEAIGNYY, CDR2 EKD. The CDR3 has 18 residues. CDR3 DNA sequence: TGTGCCTGTGACACCGTGGATACTGGGGGCACAAACACCGATAAACTCATCTTC. The encoded protein is CACDTVDTGGTNTDKLIF.